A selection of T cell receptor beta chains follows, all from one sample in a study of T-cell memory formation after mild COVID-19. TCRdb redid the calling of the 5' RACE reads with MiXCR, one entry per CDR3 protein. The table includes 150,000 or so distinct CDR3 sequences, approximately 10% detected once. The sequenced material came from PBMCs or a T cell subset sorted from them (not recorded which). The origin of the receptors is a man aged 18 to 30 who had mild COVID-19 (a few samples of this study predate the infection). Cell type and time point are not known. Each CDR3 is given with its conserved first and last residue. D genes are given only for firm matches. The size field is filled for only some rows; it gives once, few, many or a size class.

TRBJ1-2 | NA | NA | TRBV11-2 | TGTGCCAGCAGCCCCTCGGATGGCTACACCTTC | CASSPSDGYTF
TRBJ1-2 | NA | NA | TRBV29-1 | TGCAGCGTTTTCCCATCCAAGGCTAACTATGGCTACACCTTC | CSVFPSKANYGYTF
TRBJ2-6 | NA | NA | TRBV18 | TGTGCCAGCTCTCGTCAACAGGCCTCCGGGGCCAACGTCCTGACTTTC | CASSRQQASGANVLTF
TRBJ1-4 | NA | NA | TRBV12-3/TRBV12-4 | TGTGCCAGCAGCCTTAACCGGAGGGCTAATGAAAAACTGTTTTTT | CASSLNRRANEKLFF
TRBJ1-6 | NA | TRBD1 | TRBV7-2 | TGTGCCAGCCGGGACAGGGGGCTGACCTATAATTCACCCCTCCACTTT | CASRDRGLTYNSPLHF
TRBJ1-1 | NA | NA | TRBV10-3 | TGTGCCATCAGTGCTGTCCCAGGGCGGGCTGAAGCTTTCTTT | CAISAVPGRAEAFF
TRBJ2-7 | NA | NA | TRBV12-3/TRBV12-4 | TGTGCCAGCAGTTTAGGGGTCCGGAGCTCCTACGAGCAGTACTTC | CASSLGVRSSYEQYF
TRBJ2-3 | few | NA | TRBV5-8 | TGTGCCAGCAGACCCCGGACTTACACAGATACGCAGTATTTT | CASRPRTYTDTQYF
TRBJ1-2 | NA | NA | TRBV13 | TGTGCCAGCAGCCGCCTCGGGGGGCTCCGTGGCTACACCTTC | CASSRLGGLRGYTF
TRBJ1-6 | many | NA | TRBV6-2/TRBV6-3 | TGTGCCAGCAGTTACCCTCGGCCAGGGGATCCCCTCCACTTT | CASSYPRPGDPLHF
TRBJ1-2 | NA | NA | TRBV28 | TGTGCCAGCAGTTTACAGGAGGATGGCTACACCTTC | CASSLQEDGYTF
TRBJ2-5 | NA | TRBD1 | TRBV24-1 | TGTGCCACCAGTGATTACGGGACAGGGGACCAAGAGACCCAGTACTTC | CATSDYGTGDQETQYF
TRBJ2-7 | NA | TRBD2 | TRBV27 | TGTGCCAGCAGTCCTTACCTAGCGGGGGGCTACGAGCAGTACTTC | CASSPYLAGGYEQYF
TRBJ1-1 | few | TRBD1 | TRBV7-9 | TGTGCCAGCAGCTCCGACAGGGCGAGGGCTTTCTTT | CASSSDRARAFF
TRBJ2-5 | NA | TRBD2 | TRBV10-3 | TGTGCCATCAGATCTAGCGGGGGGGACGAGACCCAGTACTTC | CAIRSSGGDETQYF
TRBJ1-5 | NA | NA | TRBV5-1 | TGCGCCAGCAGCTTGGGGGGGGATAATCAGCCCCAGCATTTT | CASSLGGDNQPQHF
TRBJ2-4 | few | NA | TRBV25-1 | TGTGCCAGCAGTGGTCCTGGGTCGCTAGCCAAAAACATTCAGTACTTC | CASSGPGSLAKNIQYF
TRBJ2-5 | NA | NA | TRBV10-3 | TGTGCCATCAGTGGTGATCAGAATCGCCAAGAGACCCAGTACTTC | CAISGDQNRQETQYF
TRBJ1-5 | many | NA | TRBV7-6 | TGTGCCAGCAGCTTAGCCCGGACAGCGCCCCAGCATTTT | CASSLARTAPQHF
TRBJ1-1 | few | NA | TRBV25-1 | TGTGCCAGCAGTGGGGCCCGGAAAGCTTTCTTT | CASSGARKAFF
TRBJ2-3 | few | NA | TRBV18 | TGTGCCAGCTCAGCCCTGGGGCCGAGGTCGGATACGCAGTATTTT | CASSALGPRSDTQYF
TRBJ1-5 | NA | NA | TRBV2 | TGTGCCAGCAGTGTAGCCCTCAATCAGCCCCAGCATTTT | CASSVALNQPQHF
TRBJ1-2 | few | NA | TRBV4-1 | TGCGCCAGCAGCCAAGTAATTGTGCATGGTGGCTACACCTTC | CASSQVIVHGGYTF
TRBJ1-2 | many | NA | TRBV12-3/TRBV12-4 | TGTGCCAGCAGTTTAGCCGGGGGTGGCTATGGCTACACCTTC | CASSLAGGGYGYTF